The 30 T cell receptor beta chains below all came from one sample that was sequenced in a study of shared clonotypes between healthy human individuals. Sequencing used immunoSEQ multiplex PCR; TCRdb keeps in-frame clones, though not all of them. The data show about 2.4 million clones, 80% to 95% seen once. The sample was naive CD4+ T cells from PBMCs. Regarding subset: CD45RA+ positively selected. The receptors derive from a man younger than 35 in good health. Some clones in this sample may be carry-over from other donors' samples.

This clone occurred once. The chain recombines TRBV12-2 with TRBJ2-3; no check of the table's D call, TRBD2, against the DNA was made. TRBV12-2 is listed as a pseudogene. The CDR3 has 10 residues. CDR3: CASRLKTEYF. The DNA for the CDR3 is TGTGCAAGTCGCTTAAAGACTGAGTATTTT.

The V call is TRBV11-2, the J call TRBJ2-2, with TRBD1 matching 7 bases. Trimming at V came to 2 bases and at J to 0 bases, leaving 3 bases not matched to a gene. CDR1 is SGHAT, CDR2 FQNNGV, per germline. The CDR3 spans 16 residues. CDR3 amino acids: CASSLMGQTNTGELFF. Here the CDR3 DNA reads TGTGCCAGCAGCTTAATGGGACAGACGAACACCGGGGAGCTGTTTTTT.

CDR3 sequence reads: CASSLAVSQSTDTQYF. Written as DNA, the CDR3 is TGTGCCAGCAGCTTAGCGGTCTCGCAAAGCACAGATACGCAGTATTTT. The chain employs TRBV7-9 and TRBJ2-3; D gene unclear. The CDR3 length is 16 residues. Trimming cost V 0 bases and J 0 bases, with 10 bases left between them. Per germline, CDR1 SEHNR and CDR2 FQNEAQ (reference sequence).

The V call is TRBV5-4, the J call TRBJ2-1, with TRBD2 matching over 8 bases. The germline CDR1 and CDR2 sequences are SGHNT and YYREEE (reference sequence). The CDR3 loop spans 13 amino acids. Germline trimming cut 5 bases from V and 8 bases from J; bases unmatched to any gene: 6. This CDR3 reads CASRLAVRDEQFF. CDR3 DNA: TGTGCCAGCAGACTAGCGGTGAGGGATGAGCAGTTCTTC.

On this clone itself: Additional DNA sequences in this sample encode the identical CDR3. The chain employs TRBV6-5 and TRBJ1-1; D remains ambiguous. Germline CDR1 and CDR2: MNHEY and SVGAGI. V was pared by 0 bases and J by 2 bases, with 10 bases between. The CDR3 is 15 amino acids. The DNA for the CDR3 is TGTGCCAGCAGTTACTCGGCCCGAGGTAACACTGAAGCTTTCTTT. The encoded protein is CASSYSARGNTEAFF.

This chain joins TRBV21-1 and TRBJ2-4; the table's D call, TRBD2, was not checked against the DNA. TRBV21-1 is a known pseudogene. CDR3 length: 18 amino acids. The CDR3 protein is CASSKIGTSGRVKNIQYF. CDR3 DNA sequence: TGTGCCAGCAGCAAAATCGGGACTAGCGGGAGAGTCAAAAACATTCAGTACTTC.

The chain links TRBV2 to TRBJ2-1, with 9 nucleotides matching TRBD1. CDR1 SNHLY and CDR2 FYNNEI come from the germline V gene. V lost 7 bases to trimming and J lost 16 bases; unmatched junction nucleotides: 14. CDR3 length: 13 amino acids. For the CDR3, the DNA is TGTGCCAGCACCATATTCGGGGGGACAGGGTTTTTCTTC. This encodes CASTIFGGTGFFF.

V is TRBV28 and J is TRBJ1-5, with D hard to call. Germline V gene data show CDR1 as MDHEN and CDR2 as SYDVKM. CDR3 size: 18 residues. The V end was cut by 6 bases, the J end by 2 bases, with 23 bases between. CDR3 sequence reads: CASRRRPGPFGGNQPQHF. The CDR3 DNA sequence: TGTGCCAGCAGGCGGAGACCGGGTCCCTTCGGGGGCAATCAGCCCCAGCATTTT.

The rearrangement joins TRBV5-1 to TRBJ2-7; D perhaps matches TRBD1 (6 bases). CDR3 length: 14 amino acids. The V and J ends lost 4 bases and 9 bases respectively, with 20 bases between them. The V gene's germline CDR1 is SGHRS and CDR2 YFSETQ. CDR3: CASSNTGLGDGQYF. In nucleotides, the CDR3 is TGCGCCAGCAGCAACACAGGGTTGGGAGACGGGCAGTACTTC.

The CDR3 bases are TGCGCCAGCAGCCCGCTAGCGGGAGATGGCACCGGGGAGCTGTTTTTT. Translation gives CASSPLAGDGTGELFF. The V gene is TRBV5-1, the J gene TRBJ2-2; 10 nucleotides line up with TRBD2. The germline CDR1 and CDR2 sequences are SGHRS and YFSETQ. V lost 4 bases, J lost 4 bases, and 7 bases stayed unmatched. The CDR3 sequence is 16 residues long.

The chain's CDR3 is CASSFVSAGFVYEQYF. CDR3 coding DNA: TGTGCCAGCAGTTTCGTTTCAGCGGGATTCGTCTACGAGCAGTACTTC. The chain uses TRBV28 and TRBJ2-7; 7 bases match TRBD2. CDR3 length equals 16 residues. Trimming took 3 bases from V and 3 from J; bases not matched to a gene: 11. Germline V CDR1 and CDR2: MDHEN, SYDVKM. Filled out from reference TRBV28 and TRBJ2-7, the complete variable domain reads DVKVTQSSRYLVKRTGEKVFLECVQDMDHENMFWYRQDPGLGLRLIYFSYDVKMKEKGDIPEGYSVSREKKERFSLILESASTNQTSMYLCASSFVSAGFVYEQYFGPGTRLTVT.

This clone was recorded once. The genes are TRBV5-6 and TRBJ1-5; possible D gene TRBD1, 6 bases. This CDR3 has 17 residues. Trimming cost V 4 bases and J 0 bases, with 17 bases left between them. The germline gives CDR1 SGHDT, CDR2 YYEEEE. CDR3 amino acids: CASSQFSGAYSNQPQHF. The DNA of the CDR3 is TGTGCCAGCAGCCAGTTCTCAGGGGCTTATAGCAATCAGCCCCAGCATTTT.

This chain uses TRBV19 with TRBJ1-2; TRBD1 is a possible D gene (5 bases). Germline values: CDR1 LNHDA, CDR2 SQIVND (reference sequence). Deletions cut 5 bases from V and 8 bases from J, with 15 bases between. The CDR3 loop spans 13 amino acids. CDR3: CASSAGNRGGYTF. The CDR3 DNA sequence: TGTGCCAGTAGTGCAGGGAATCGTGGCGGCTACACCTTC.

Remarks on this clone: Other nucleotide sequences in the sample specify the same CDR3. The chain recombines TRBV5-6 with TRBJ1-3; TRBD1 might be the D (5 bases). CDR1 is SGHDT and CDR2 is YYEEEE in the germline V gene. The CDR3 runs to 14 residues. Between the trimmed V and J ends, which lost 2 bases and 1 base, there was a span of 7 bases. The CDR3 DNA reads TGTGCCAGCAGCTTACGGGGGTCTGGAAACACCATATATTTT. As protein: CASSLRGSGNTIYF.

The chain has TRBV9 and TRBJ2-7, with 8 positions matching TRBD2. The ends lost 3 bases at V and 3 bases at J; junction bases unmatched: 8. CDR1 is SGDLS and CDR2 is YYNGEE in the germline V gene. The CDR3 has 15 residues. This CDR3 is CASSEGSGSYYEQYF. The CDR3 DNA follows: TGTGCCAGCAGCGAGGGGAGCGGGAGTTACTACGAGCAGTACTTC.

This rearrangement joins TRBV6-1 to TRBJ2-7; TRBD1 aligns across 12 bases. CDR1 and CDR2 from the germline V gene are MNHNS and SASEGT. The CDR3 has 14 residues. Trimming cost V 4 bases and J 6 bases; bases outside gene matches: 4. CDR3 DNA: TGTGCCAGCAGTGTACGGGACAGGGGGCGCGAGCAGTACTTC. It translates to CASSVRDRGREQYF.

The rearrangement joins TRBV30 to TRBJ2-1, with 10 bases lining up with TRBD2. There are 16 residues in the CDR3. Germline V lookup: CDR1 GTSNPN, CDR2 SVGIG (reference sequence). V dropped 2 bases and J dropped 2; count of bases not matched to a gene: 6. CDR3 residues: CAWSTGLAGAYNEQFF. The CDR3 DNA is TGTGCCTGGAGTACCGGCCTAGCGGGGGCCTACAATGAGCAGTTCTTC.

The V call is TRBV9, the J call TRBJ2-1, with D unresolved. Germline V gene lookup returns CDR1 SGDLS and CDR2 YYNGEE. V shed 3 bases and J shed 0 bases, with 10 bases lying between them. The CDR3 length is 15 residues. This CDR3 reads CASSATQASYNEQFF. The CDR3 DNA sequence: TGTGCCAGCAGCGCAACTCAGGCCTCCTACAATGAGCAGTTCTTC.

This rearrangement joins TRBV7-2 to TRBJ1-2; D unclear. The CDR3 runs 18 residues. The V gene lost 1 base and the J gene lost 2 bases, with 20 bases spanning the gap. Germline V gene lookup returns CDR1 SGHTA and CDR2 FQGNSA. Here the CDR3 DNA reads TGTGCCAGCAGCTTAGGAACATGGCCAACTACCGAAAACTATGGCTACACCTTC. This translates into CASSLGTWPTTENYGYTF.

The rearrangement uses TRBV7-2 and TRBJ2-7, with D uncertain. Deletions cut 0 bases from V and 3 bases from J, with 9 bases between. The germline CDR1 and CDR2 sequences are SGHTA and FQGNSA. There are 14 residues in the CDR3. The CDR3 DNA reads as TGTGCCAGCAGCTTAGCGGTCGGAAACTACGAGCAGTACTTC. Protein: CASSLAVGNYEQYF.

Points on this clone: This sample also contains other DNA sequences that code for the same CDR3. The V gene is TRBV5-1, the J gene TRBJ2-5; 13 bases match TRBD2. Germline assignment: CDR1 SGHRS and CDR2 YFSETQ. With V trimmed by 2 bases and J by 4 bases, 2 bases remained unmatched. The CDR3 consists of 15 residues. CDR3 protein: CASSLLAGGGETQYF. The CDR3 DNA reads as TGCGCCAGCAGCTTACTAGCGGGAGGGGGAGAGACCCAGTACTTC. The full variable domain, with the rest looked up from reference TRBV5-1 and TRBJ2-5, is KAGVTQTPRYLIKTRGQQVTLSCSPISGHRSVSWYQQTPGQGLQFLFEYFSETQRNKGNFPGRFSGRQFSNSRSEMNVSTLELGDSALYLCASSLLAGGGETQYFGPGTRLLVL.

This chain joins TRBV5-1 and TRBJ1-1; D might be TRBD1 (6 bases). V lost 2 bases to trimming and J lost 4 bases, with 12 bases between them. CDR3 length: 14 amino acids. Looked up from germline, CDR1 is SGHRS and CDR2 is YFSETQ. DNA of the CDR3: TGCGCCAGCAGCTTATTAACAGGGTTCACTGAAGCTTTCTTT. Translating gives CASSLLTGFTEAFF.

The J gene is TRBJ2-7, the V gene TRBV16, with 8 bases that match TRBD2. V trimming: 1 base; J trimming: 7 bases; junction bases outside the gene matches: 12. Germline V gives CDR1 KGHSY, CDR2 FQNENV. The CDR3 is made up of 16 amino acids. The CDR3: CASSQLRTGGLREQYF. The CDR3 bases are TGTGCCAGCAGCCAATTACGGACGGGAGGGCTTCGGGAGCAGTACTTC. Full variable domain (missing parts from reference TRBV16 and TRBJ2-7): GEEVAQTPKHLVRGEGQKAKLYCAPIKGHSYVFWYQQVLKNEFKFLISFQNENVFDETGMPKERFSAKCLPNSPCSLEIQATKLEDSAVYFCASSQLRTGGLREQYFGPGTRLTVT.

The chain is built from TRBV21-1 and TRBJ1-2; TRBD1, as called in the table, went unchecked against the DNA. TRBV21-1 is flagged as a pseudogene. The CDR3 is made up of 17 amino acids. The CDR3 reads CASSKVQRGQAEGGYTF. In nucleotides, the CDR3 is TGTGCCAGCAGCAAAGTTCAACGGGGACAGGCAGAGGGAGGCTACACCTTC.

This clone was counted a single time. The rearrangement uses TRBV13 and TRBJ1-2; 10 positions agree with TRBD1. From germline, CDR1 is PRHDT and CDR2 FYEKMQ (reference sequence). With 4 bases clipped from V and 4 bases from J, the junction kept 6 bases outside the gene matches. CDR3 length: 15 residues. The CDR3, as DNA: TGTGCCAGCAGCTCCGACAGGGGGCTTATCTATGGCTACACCTTC. Translating it yields CASSSDRGLIYGYTF. The entire variable domain, with the rest obtained from reference TRBV13 and TRBJ1-2, is as follows: AAGVIQSPRHLIKEKRETATLKCYPIPRHDTVYWYQQGPGQDPQFLISFYEKMQSDKGSIPDRFSAQQFSDYHSELNMSSLELGDSALYFCASSSDRGLIYGYTFGSGTRLTVV.

This chain uses TRBV27 with TRBJ2-7; TRBD1 is a possible D gene (5 bases). Germline values: CDR1 MNHEY, CDR2 SMNVEV (reference sequence). This CDR3 region has 14 residues. V gave up 5 bases and J gave up 6 bases, with 17 bases separating them. In DNA, the CDR3 is TGTGCCAGCAGTCGAATTCAGGGTTCCGGCGAGCAGTACTTC. It specifies CASSRIQGSGEQYF.

The chain recombines TRBV19 with TRBJ1-2; D is possibly TRBD1 (5 bases). In germline, CDR1 is LNHDA, CDR2 SQIVND (reference sequence). The length of the CDR3 is 17 residues. Trimming removed 4 bases from V and 4 bases from J, with 22 bases in between. CDR3 in DNA: TGTGCCAGTAGTAGTAACCAGGCCGAGGGGCGCGGCTATGGCTACACCTTC. Translating it yields CASSSNQAEGRGYGYTF.

To note about this clone: Other DNA sequences from this sample encode an identical CDR3 as well. The chain is built from TRBV19 and TRBJ2-7, with D maybe TRBD1 (6 bases). The V and J ends lost 3 bases and 3 bases respectively, with 12 bases between them. Germline V gene lookup returns CDR1 LNHDA and CDR2 SQIVND (reference sequence). CDR3 length: 14 residues. In DNA, the CDR3 is TGTGCCAGTAGTATTGCCAGAGGGGGCTACGAGCAGTACTTC. It is translated as CASSIARGGYEQYF. Full variable domain (rest looked up from reference TRBV19 and TRBJ2-7): DGGITQSPKYLFRKEGQNVTLSCEQNLNHDAMYWYRQDPGQGLRLIYYSQIVNDFQKGDIAEGYSVSREKKESFPLTVTSAQKNPTAFYLCASSIARGGYEQYFGPGTRLTVT.

This clone was picked up one time. J is TRBJ2-1 and V is TRBV11-2; TRBD2 matches at 7 bases. J gave up 6 bases and V 5 bases, and 7 bases lay outside the gene matches. Germline CDR1 reads SGHAT; CDR2 reads FQNNGV. The CDR3 spans 14 residues. The chain's CDR3 is CASSKSSGLNEQFF. CDR3 bases: TGTGCCAGCAGCAAATCTAGCGGACTCAATGAGCAGTTCTTC.

This clone showed up just once. Other DNA sequences of this sample code for an identical CDR3. This chain joins TRBV6-6 and TRBJ2-7; perhaps D is TRBD1 or TRBD2 (5 bases each). CDR3 length equals 13 residues. Germline V gene lookup returns CDR1 MNHNY and CDR2 SVGAGI (reference sequence). The ends were cut back, 5 bases at V and 2 bases at J, with 10 bases in the middle. The CDR3 spells CASSRDGTYEQYF. The CDR3 DNA reads as TGTGCCAGCAGTCGGGACGGTACCTACGAGCAGTACTTC.